This TCR beta chain comes out of a study of blood T cell repertoires in COVID-19. Study background: Sites across the United States, Italy and Spain contributed samples from acute and convalescent COVID-19. T cells, B-cell-depleted T cells, or PBMCs provided the cDNA or gDNA that served as material.

This clone occurred once. Authors' analysis steps: It was from reference gene primer amplification that nucleated cell counts were estimated. Here immunoSEQ multiplex PCR was the method, and the copy in TCRdb shows in-frame clones only, minus some. Clone size and V and J calls were adopted from that table, with D and trimming inferred from the DNA. The data show about 240,000 clones, about 73% seen once. Per the germline V gene, CDR1 is KGHSH and CDR2 is LQKENI. Trimming removed 0 bases from V and 6 bases from J; junction bases left unmatched: 2. The CDR3 contains 16 residues. The J gene is TRBJ2-1, the V gene TRBV18, with 13 positions matching TRBD2. The sequence derives from a woman of 80 years or more with acute or convalescent COVID-19. The sequenced material came from peripheral blood. CDR3 sequence: CASSPPGTSGVNEQFF. DNA for the CDR3: TGTGCCAGCTCACCACCTGGGACTAGCGGGGTCAATGAGCAGTTCTTC. Complete variable domain (other parts from reference TRBV18 and TRBJ2-1): NAGVMQNPRHLVRRRGQEARLRCSPMKGHSHVYWYRQLPEEGLKFMVYLQKENIIDESGMPKERFSAEFPKEGPSILRIQQVVRGDSAAYFCASSPPGTSGVNEQFFGPGTRLTVL.